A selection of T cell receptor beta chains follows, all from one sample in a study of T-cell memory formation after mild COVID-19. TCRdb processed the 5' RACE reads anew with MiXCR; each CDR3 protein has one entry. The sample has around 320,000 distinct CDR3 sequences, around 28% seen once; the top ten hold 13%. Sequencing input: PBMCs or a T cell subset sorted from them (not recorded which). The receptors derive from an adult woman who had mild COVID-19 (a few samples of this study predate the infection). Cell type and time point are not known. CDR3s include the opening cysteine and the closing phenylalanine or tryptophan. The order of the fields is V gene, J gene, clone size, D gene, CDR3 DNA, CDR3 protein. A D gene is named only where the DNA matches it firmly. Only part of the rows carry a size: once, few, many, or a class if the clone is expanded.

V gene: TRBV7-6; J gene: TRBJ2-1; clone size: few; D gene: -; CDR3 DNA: TGTGCCAGCAGCTTAGCTGGGCGGGCGGACAGTTCCTACAATGAGCAGTTCTTC; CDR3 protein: CASSLAGRADSSYNEQFF
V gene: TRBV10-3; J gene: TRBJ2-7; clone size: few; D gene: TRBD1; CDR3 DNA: TGTGCCATCAGTGGTTCCCCGGGACAGGGGAGCTCCTACGAGCAGTACTTC; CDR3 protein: CAISGSPGQGSSYEQYF
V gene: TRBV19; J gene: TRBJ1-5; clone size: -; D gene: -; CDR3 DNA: TGTGCCAGTAGTTCCAGGGGAGTGGGGTACAATCAGCCCCAGCATTTT; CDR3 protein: CASSSRGVGYNQPQHF
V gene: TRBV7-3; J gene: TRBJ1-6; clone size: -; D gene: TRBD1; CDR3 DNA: TGTGCCAGCAGCTCCCAGGGGGACTCACCCCTCCACTTT; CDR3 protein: CASSSQGDSPLHF
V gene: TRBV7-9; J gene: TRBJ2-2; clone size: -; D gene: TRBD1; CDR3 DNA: TGTGCCAGCAGCCAGGGGTGGACAGGGGACACCGGGGAGCTGTTTTTT; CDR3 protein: CASSQGWTGDTGELFF
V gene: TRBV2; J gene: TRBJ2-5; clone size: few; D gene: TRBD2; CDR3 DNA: TGTGCCAGCAAGAAGACTAGCGGGCCACAAGAGACCCAGTACTTC; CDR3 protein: CASKKTSGPQETQYF
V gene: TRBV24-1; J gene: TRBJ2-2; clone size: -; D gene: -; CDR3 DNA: TGTGCCACCAGTGGGGGACTCCGGAGGAACACCGGGGAGCTGTTTTTT; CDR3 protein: CATSGGLRRNTGELFF
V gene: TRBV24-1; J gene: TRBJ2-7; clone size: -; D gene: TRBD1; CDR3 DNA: TGTGCCACCAGTGACCCTGACAGGGGAGCCTACGAGCAGTACTTC; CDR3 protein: CATSDPDRGAYEQYF
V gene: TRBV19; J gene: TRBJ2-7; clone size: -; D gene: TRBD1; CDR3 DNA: TGTGCCAGTAGTAACCCCGGGACAGTCTCCTACGAGCAGTACTTC; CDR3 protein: CASSNPGTVSYEQYF
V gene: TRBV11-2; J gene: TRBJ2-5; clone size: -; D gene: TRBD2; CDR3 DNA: TGTGCCAGCAGCTCCCCCGTGACTAGCGGGAGACTCCGAGAGACCCAGTACTTC; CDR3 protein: CASSSPVTSGRLRETQYF
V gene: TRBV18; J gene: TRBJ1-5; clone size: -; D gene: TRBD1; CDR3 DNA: TGTGCCAGCTCAGATCAGGGGGATCAGCCCCAGCATTTT; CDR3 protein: CASSDQGDQPQHF